Listed here is a single T cell receptor beta chain. Its target antigen remains unknown. There are no base qualities to consult, and no much larger clone falls within one base. In the same sample, other DNA sequences code for this CDR3. The data were obtained in a study of shared clonotypes between healthy human individuals (dated by TCRdb to the early 2020s). About the investigation overall: Three men and two women, aged 18 to 49 years, made up the cohort. For each donor, three plates each were used for CD4 naive and CD4 memory, two plates were used for CD8 naive, and one plate was used for CD8 memory. To estimate repertoire size and how much clonotype sharing occurs between individuals, the study deeply sequenced the blood TCR repertoires of five or six healthy adults. Different laboratories and diverse techniques were used to prepare libraries and sequence TCR repertoires, to increase sequencing depth and limit assay-specific biases. Leukapheresis yielded between about 0.8 and 9.5 billion PBMCs per donor.

Using the deep immunoSEQ assay, TCR CDR3 regions were amplified from genomic DNA by multiplex PCR. Extracted genomic DNA from each cell subset was distributed evenly across all wells of several immunoSEQ 96-well plates, and each plate was treated as a replicate. For sorted subsets, around 200 ng genomic DNA, equal to about 30,000 T cell genomes, was loaded into each replicate PCR. Purified libraries were quantified with a Qubit 3.0 fluorometer, sized on a Bioanalyzer 2100, and re-quantified with the KAPA Library Quantification kit. Each immunoSEQ 96-well plate was sequenced on its own single-read 150-cycle Illumina NextSeq 550 flow cell. On the authors' methods: The immunoSEQ output contained only junctional sequences without quality scores, so filtering could not match that applied to full-length reads. Sequences were annotated with PyIR, a Python wrapper for IgBLAST v1.9, using IMGT germline references to assign V/J genes and CDR3. Any read was removed if the V/J assignment was weak (E-value above 1e-6), the CDR3 was missing, or the read contained stop codons, out-of-frame junctions, or ambiguous translated residues. A V3J clonotype was defined by an identical inferred V gene, J gene, and CDR3 amino acid sequence. Percentage overlap between repertoires was calculated by dividing the number of shared unique clonotypes by the size of the smaller repertoire. RTK rarefaction, the Chao1 estimator, and Recon v2.1 estimates of unobserved clonotypes were used to assess repertoire richness. OLGA was used to compute generation probabilities for all TCRbeta clonotypes that the gDNA method yielded from four donors. TCRdb took this table from immuneACCESS and kept in-frame rearrangements with V and J called. Such tables lack part of the clones; where checked against another copy, unresolved V genes explain under half of the gap, and the rest is unexplained. V and J calls and clone size are as listed in that table; D and trimming were resolved from the DNA. This sample has 2 million to 2.5 million clones in its table, and 90% to 97% of those were observed once. Of the sample, roughly 0.13% is held by the ten largest clones.

Healthy HIV-negative adults with no recently reported acute infections or vaccinations were included as donors. Only Caucasian adults living in Nashville, Tennessee, USA were represented among the donors. Magnetic negative selection was used to enrich CD4+ T cells, after which naive cells were positively selected on CD45RA and the negative fraction became the memory subset. After blood collection by leukapheresis, PBMCs were isolated using Ficoll-Histopaque density gradient centrifugation and then cryopreserved in the vapor phase of liquid nitrogen. Analytical flow cytometry was used to check the purity and quantity of each magnetically sorted T cell population. Genomic DNA was isolated from every sorted fraction and measured by UV absorbance on a Nanodrop 2000c. Points the paper makes about the study in general: The small number of donors limited the genetic and exposure-history diversity represented. Naive subsets generally had larger estimated clonotype richness than memory subsets. Compared with non-shared clonotypes, clonotypes shared by all four sorted-subset donors had higher generation probabilities. When several donors were compared, the shared fraction of clonotypes was about 5.5% for naive CD4, around 4% for naive CD8, 2.3% for memory CD4, and around 0.4% for memory CD8. Pairwise subsampling indicated that sequencing depth was expected to affect the degree of clonotype sharing among donors. Even with the large sequencing depth, rarefaction of the sorted-subset datasets indicated that sequencing was incomplete. Sampling was restricted to blood, and TCR repertoires in tissue are likely to differ from TCR repertoires in blood.

This TCR came from a young man in good health. Sequenced material: naive CD4+ T cells sorted from blood. Taken with the paper, the label for cell subset or site translates to: CD45RA+ positively selected.

CDR3 region: CASSGEAGAYEQYF. The nucleotide sequence is TGTGCCAGCAGTGGGGAAGCGGGGGCCTACGAGCAGTACTTC. This chain joins TRBV2 to TRBJ2-7; TRBD2 lines up with 8 middle nucleotides. The V end gives up 4 bases and the J end 2 bases, leaving 4 bases in the junction not matched to a gene. The CDR3 contains 14 residues, cysteine and phenylalanine counted. The retained sequence is limited to the CDR3, 42 bases, with the frame set at the first base. CDR1 and CDR2 were assigned from the germline V gene as SNHLY and FYNNEI. Here the CDR3 is joined to the reference TRBV2 and TRBJ2-7 genes, and the full variable domain is: EPEVTQTPSHQVTQMGQEVILRCVPISNHLYFYWYRQILGQKVEFLVSFYNNEISEKSEIFDDQFSVERPDGSNFTLKIRSTKLEDSAMYFCASSGEAGAYEQYFGPGTRLTVT.